This entry lists 22 T cell receptor beta chains sequenced from one sample in a study of PD-1 blockade in classical Hodgkin lymphoma. All the patients suffered relapse after autologous stem cell transplantation, and brentuximab vedotin exposure differed. Thawed PBMCs underwent magnetic negative selection to obtain purified CD8+ T cells. The table came from immunoSEQ multiplex PCR; TCRdb's copy has only in-frame clones and leaves some out. The sample has approximately 8,000 clones, around 84% seen once. This specimen consisted of CD8+ T cells from blood, obtained at baseline. The receptors were gathered from a human donor with classical Hodgkin lymphoma.

This clone was counted once. The rearrangement joins TRBV4-1 to TRBJ2-7; possibly TRBD2 for D (5 bases). The germline gives CDR1 MGHRA, CDR2 YSYEKL. V was clipped by 1 base and J by 2 bases, with 12 bases between them. CDR3 size: 15 residues. In DNA form, the CDR3 reads TGCGCCAGCAGCCAAGTCATTAGCGTCACCTACGAGCAGTACTTC. Amino acid sequence: CASSQVISVTYEQYF.

The chain combines TRBV9 with TRBJ2-5; perhaps TRBD1 as D (5 bases). The CDR3 sequence is 15 residues long. Germline lookup yields CDR1 SGDLS and CDR2 YYNGEE. The germline V and J ends were trimmed by 0 bases and 3 bases, with 12 bases remaining between them. CDR3 nucleotides: TGTGCCAGCAGCGTAGACGCTCTAGGGGAAGAGACCCAGTACTTC. Encoded protein: CASSVDALGEETQYF. Filled out from reference TRBV9 and TRBJ2-5, the complete variable domain reads DSGVTQTPKHLITATGQRVTLRCSPRSGDLSVYWYQQSLDQGLQFLIQYYNGEERAKGNILERFSAQQFPDLHSELNLSSLELGDSALYFCASSVDALGEETQYFGPGTRLLVL.

The V and J genes are TRBV28 and TRBJ2-7, with D perhaps assigned TRBD1 or TRBD2 (5 bases each). This CDR3 spans 12 amino acids. Trimming removed 6 bases from V and 4 bases from J, with 10 bases in between. The germline V gene has CDR1 MDHEN and CDR2 SYDVKM. The CDR3 loop is CASRTEGYEQYF. For the CDR3, the DNA is TGTGCCAGCAGAACCGAGGGGTACGAGCAGTACTTC.

The chain uses TRBV28 and TRBJ2-1; 15 bases align to TRBD2. The CDR3 extends over 20 amino acids. The germline gives CDR1 MDHEN, CDR2 SYDVKM. Losses at the gene ends were 3 bases for V and 0 bases for J; bases not matched to a gene: 9. The CDR3 coding sequence is TGTGCCAGCAGTTTCTTGGGGACTAGCGGGAGGACAAGCTCCTACAATGAGCAGTTCTTC. It specifies CASSFLGTSGRTSSYNEQFF.

The gene calls are TRBV27 and TRBJ2-7; 11 bases are a match to TRBD2. This CDR3 is built from 14 residues. The V segment lost 5 bases and the J segment 3 bases; nucleotides outside the gene matches: 3. Germline CDR1 reads MNHEY; CDR2 reads SMNVEV (reference sequence). CDR3 residues: CASSGLAGIYEQYF. CDR3 bases: TGTGCCAGCAGTGGACTAGCGGGTATCTACGAGCAGTACTTC.

In this sample, this clone turned up once. The chain combines TRBV28 with TRBJ2-3; perhaps TRBD2 as D (6 bases). CDR3 size: 14 residues. V was trimmed by 7 bases and J by 6 bases, leaving 17 bases between them. The V gene's germline CDR1 is MDHEN and CDR2 SYDVKM. CDR3 loop: CASTRDFPGDTQYF. The CDR3, as DNA: TGTGCCAGCACCAGGGACTTCCCCGGGGATACGCAGTATTTT.

V gene TRBV23-1 combines with J gene TRBJ2-3; D tentatively reads TRBD1 or TRBD2 (5 bases each). TRBV23-1 is classed as an ORF, of uncertain function. The CDR3 extends over 16 amino acids. V was shortened by 4 bases and J by 2 bases, with 16 bases between the two germline ends. The CDR3 sequence: CASSLQSWGYTDTQYF. The CDR3 DNA sequence: TGCGCCAGCAGTCTGCAATCTTGGGGGTACACAGATACGCAGTATTTT.

The chain is built from TRBV11-2 and TRBJ2-2; D is possibly TRBD1 (5 bases). With 5 bases removed from V and 7 bases from J, the gap between germline ends came to 17 bases. Germline V gene data show CDR1 as SGHAT and CDR2 as FQNNGV. This CDR3 contains 15 residues. The CDR3 loop reads CASSARSAGRGELFF. CDR3 DNA sequence: TGTGCCAGCAGCGCCCGGTCGGCAGGGCGCGGGGAGCTGTTTTTT. Full variable domain (rest looked up from reference TRBV11-2 and TRBJ2-2): EAGVAQSPRYKIIEKRQSVAFWCNPISGHATLYWYQQILGQGPKLLIQFQNNGVVDDSQLPKDRFSAERLKGVDSTLKIQPAKLEDSAVYLCASSARSAGRGELFFGEGSRLTVL.

J is TRBJ2-1 and V is TRBV15; 9 nucleotides match TRBD1. Germline loops: CDR1 LNHNV, CDR2 YYDKDF (reference sequence). Unmatched junction bases numbered 3, after V lost 3 bases and J lost 6 bases. This CDR3 comprises 14 residues. CDR3 amino acids: CATSRGQGANEQFF. As DNA, the CDR3 is TGTGCCACCAGCAGGGGACAGGGCGCCAATGAGCAGTTCTTC.

The rearrangement uses TRBV27 and TRBJ2-7, with 7 positions matching TRBD1. The V gene end was trimmed by 5 bases and the J gene end by 5 bases; junction bases not matched to a gene: 9. The V gene's germline CDR1 is MNHEY and CDR2 SMNVEV (reference sequence). The CDR3 has 14 amino acids. CDR3 in amino acids: CASSTGDRVHEQYF. CDR3 in DNA: TGTGCCAGCAGTACCGGCGACAGGGTCCACGAGCAGTACTTC.

The rearrangement joins TRBV7-2 to TRBJ2-7; no clear D. In germline, CDR1 is SGHTA, CDR2 FQGNSA. The V end was cut by 2 bases, the J end by 2 bases, with 4 bases between. The length of the CDR3 is 12 residues. The CDR3 DNA follows: TGTGCCAGCAGCTTACCCCCCTACGAGCAGTACTTC. Residues: CASSLPPYEQYF.

This clone has only a few counts. The chain is built from TRBV5-1 and TRBJ1-5, with D perhaps TRBD1 (5 bases). This CDR3 comprises 14 residues. Deletions cut 4 bases from V and 3 bases from J, with 11 bases between. The V gene's germline CDR1 is SGHRS and CDR2 YFSETQ. CDR3 amino acids: CASSPGQNNQPQHF. CDR3 nucleotide sequence: TGCGCCAGCAGCCCGGGGCAGAACAATCAGCCCCAGCATTTT.

CDR3: CAISEFLNINEQFF. DNA for the CDR3: TGTGCCATCAGTGAGTTTCTAAACATTAATGAGCAGTTCTTC. The chain carries TRBV10-3 and TRBJ2-1; no firm D call. CDR1 and CDR2 (germline): ENHRY, SYGVKD. With 1 base removed from V and 7 bases from J, the gap between germline ends came to 11 bases. This CDR3 contains 14 residues.

This chain links TRBV9 with TRBJ2-3, with a tentative D call TRBD1 (6 bases). Deletions cut 0 bases from V and 2 bases from J, with 13 bases between. There are 16 residues in the CDR3. In germline, CDR1 is SGDLS, CDR2 YYNGEE. CDR3 sequence reads: CASSVGTVLITDTQYF. The CDR3 bases are TGTGCCAGCAGCGTAGGGACAGTCCTTATCACAGATACGCAGTATTTT.

V is TRBV28 and J is TRBJ2-3; 10 bases match TRBD2. This CDR3 has 15 residues. The germline V gene has CDR1 MDHEN and CDR2 SYDVKM. V trimming: 8 bases; J trimming: 3 bases; junction bases outside the gene matches: 8. The CDR3 sequence is CASSGLADSTDTQYF. DNA for the CDR3: TGTGCCAGCTCTGGACTAGCGGATAGTACAGATACGCAGTATTTT.

The chain links TRBV27 to TRBJ2-4; D remains ambiguous. Per the germline V gene, CDR1 is MNHEY and CDR2 is SMNVEV (reference sequence). The CDR3 runs 16 residues. The germline V and J ends were trimmed by 6 bases and 0 bases, with 15 bases remaining between them. The CDR3 coding sequence is TGTGCCAGCAGCCCTACCGGCGGAGCAGCCAAAAACATTCAGTACTTC. Translation: CASSPTGGAAKNIQYF.

The rearrangement links TRBV5-8 to TRBJ1-1; maybe TRBD1 (5 bases). V was trimmed by 1 base and J by 5 bases, leaving 9 bases between them. Germline V gene sequence: CDR1 SGHTS, CDR2 YDEGEE. CDR3 length: 13 residues. CDR3 DNA sequence: TGTGCCAGCAGCTTGTTGGGGGGAACTGAAGCTTTCTTT. Residues: CASSLLGGTEAFF.

This clone was counted once. J is TRBJ1-1 and V is TRBV10-1; 9 bases line up with TRBD1. V lost 2 bases to trimming and J lost 5 bases; unmatched junction nucleotides: 12. This CDR3 spans 17 amino acids. Germline V lookup: CDR1 WNHNN, CDR2 SYGVQD (reference sequence). CDR3 in amino acids: CASSERRPGQGWTEAFF. The CDR3 DNA is TGCGCCAGCAGTGAGAGGAGGCCGGGACAGGGTTGGACTGAAGCTTTCTTT.

The chain joins TRBV28 to TRBJ2-7; D unclear. The length of the CDR3 is 14 residues. Germline V gene data show CDR1 as MDHEN and CDR2 as SYDVKM. V dropped 4 bases and J dropped 2 bases, with 12 bases sitting between them. CDR3 in amino acids: CASSSVGSPYEQYF. CDR3 sequence (DNA): TGTGCCAGCAGTTCTGTCGGGTCACCCTACGAGCAGTACTTC. The full variable domain, with the rest looked up from reference TRBV28 and TRBJ2-7, is DVKVTQSSRYLVKRTGEKVFLECVQDMDHENMFWYRQDPGLGLRLIYFSYDVKMKEKGDIPEGYSVSREKKERFSLILESASTNQTSMYLCASSSVGSPYEQYFGPGTRLTVT.

The genes are TRBV19 and TRBJ2-6; a possible D gene is TRBD1 (6 bases). The CDR3 is made up of 19 amino acids. Germline loops: CDR1 LNHDA, CDR2 SQIVND (reference sequence). V dropped 6 bases and J dropped 2 bases, with 23 bases sitting between them. The CDR3 DNA reads TGTGCCAGTAGGGATAGGAGTGGGCGACAGGCAGCTGGGGCCAACGTCCTGACTTTC. It codes for CASRDRSGRQAAGANVLTF.

The CDR3 here is CASSIQVGNEQFF. In DNA form, the CDR3 reads TGTGCCAGTAGTATTCAAGTGGGCAATGAGCAGTTCTTC. This chain joins TRBV19 and TRBJ2-1; D is unresolved. CDR1 and CDR2 from the germline V gene are LNHDA and SQIVND (reference sequence). V was cut by 3 bases and J by 6 bases, with 9 bases left in between. This CDR3 is 13 amino acids long. Looking up the rest from reference TRBV19 and TRBJ2-1 gives the full variable domain: DGGITQSPKYLFRKEGQNVTLSCEQNLNHDAMYWYRQDPGQGLRLIYYSQIVNDFQKGDIAEGYSVSREKKESFPLTVTSAQKNPTAFYLCASSIQVGNEQFFGPGTRLTVL.

The CDR3 loop reads CASSYGQGGWNTEAFF. Here the CDR3 DNA reads TGTGCCAGCAGTTACGGGCAGGGTGGGTGGAACACTGAAGCTTTCTTT. The chain carries TRBV6-5 and TRBJ1-1, with a tentative D call TRBD1 (5 bases). Germline V gene sequence: CDR1 MNHEY, CDR2 SVGAGI. V was trimmed by 2 bases and J by 1 base, leaving 14 bases between them. The CDR3 consists of 16 residues.